The T cell receptor (beta chain) described here comes from a study of blood T cell repertoires in COVID-19. Study as a whole: PBMCs, B-cell-depleted T cells, or T cells provided the cDNA or gDNA that made up the material.

Germline V gene lookup returns CDR1 GTSNPN and CDR2 SVGIG (reference sequence). The CDR3 spans 13 residues. Trimming left V 7 bases short and J 3 bases short, with 15 bases between. Per the original methods: Estimated nucleated cell counts came from reference gene primer amplification. The table came from immunoSEQ multiplex PCR; TCRdb's copy has only in-frame clones and leaves some out. Clonal size and the V and J genes are those of that table, whereas D and trimming came from the DNA. The sample records approximately 70,000 clones, approximately 87% being singletons. Sequencing was carried out using peripheral blood. The sequence was collected from a woman aged 55-75 years with acute or convalescent COVID-19. The chain combines TRBV30 with TRBJ1-1; D gene ambiguous. Here the CDR3 reads CAYEPQRYTEAFF. Written as DNA, the CDR3 is TGTGCCTACGAACCTCAGAGGTACACTGAAGCTTTCTTT.